A single sample gave rise to the 2 T cell receptor beta chains below, sequenced in a study of blood T cells in healthy people across ages. Primers used in a second PCR of about 6 to 11 cycles were a sample-barcoded 5' primer and a J-beta primer mix. TCRdb reanalysed the 5' RACE reads using MiXCR and keeps one entry per CDR3 protein. The top ten clones hold approximately 40% of a sample with 700,000 to 900,000 distinct CDR3 sequences, 40% to 65% of them seen once. Sequencing was done on a sample of blood. The receptors come from a man aged 80 or over in good health.

This clonotype was seen a few times. The rearrangement links TRBV5-1 to TRBJ2-7, with 7 bases lining up with TRBD1. Unmatched junction bases numbered 7, after V lost 0 bases and J lost 4 bases. The CDR3 is made up of 15 amino acids. Germline V lookup: CDR1 SGHRS, CDR2 YFSETQ. CDR3 loop: CASSLGLGQLYEQYF. The CDR3 DNA is TGCGCCAGCAGCTTGGGGCTGGGACAGCTGTACGAGCAGTACTTC. Together with reference TRBV5-1 and TRBJ2-7, the CDR3 gives the full variable domain: KAGVTQTPRYLIKTRGQQVTLSCSPISGHRSVSWYQQTPGQGLQFLFEYFSETQRNKGNFPGRFSGRQFSNSRSEMNVSTLELGDSALYLCASSLGLGQLYEQYFGPGTRLTVT.

This clonotype was observed a few times. This chain uses TRBV9 with TRBJ2-7; D not certain. Germline-derived CDR1 and CDR2 are SGDLS and YYNGEE. This CDR3 region has 14 residues. Trimming removed 4 bases at V and 0 bases at J, with 11 bases between. CDR3 in DNA: TGTGCCAGCAGCCCCGGAATACCCTCCTACGAGCAGTACTTC. This codes for CASSPGIPSYEQYF.